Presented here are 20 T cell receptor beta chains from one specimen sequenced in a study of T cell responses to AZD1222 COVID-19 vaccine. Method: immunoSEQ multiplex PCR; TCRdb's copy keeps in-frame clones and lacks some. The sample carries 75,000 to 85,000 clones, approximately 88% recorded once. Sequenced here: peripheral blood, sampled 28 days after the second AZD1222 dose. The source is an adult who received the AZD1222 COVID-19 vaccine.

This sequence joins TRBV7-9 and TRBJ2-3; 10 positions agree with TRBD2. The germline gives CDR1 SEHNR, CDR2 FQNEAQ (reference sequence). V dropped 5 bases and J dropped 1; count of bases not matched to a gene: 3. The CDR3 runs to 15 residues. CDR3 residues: CASSTTSGGTDTQYF. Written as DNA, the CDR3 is TGTGCCAGCAGCACCACTAGCGGGGGCACAGATACGCAGTATTTT.

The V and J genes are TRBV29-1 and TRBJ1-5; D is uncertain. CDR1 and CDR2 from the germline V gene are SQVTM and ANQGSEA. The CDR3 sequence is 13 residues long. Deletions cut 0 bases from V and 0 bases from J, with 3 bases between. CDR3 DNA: TGCAGCGTTGAAGAGAATAGCAATCAGCCCCAGCATTTT. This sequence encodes CSVEENSNQPQHF.

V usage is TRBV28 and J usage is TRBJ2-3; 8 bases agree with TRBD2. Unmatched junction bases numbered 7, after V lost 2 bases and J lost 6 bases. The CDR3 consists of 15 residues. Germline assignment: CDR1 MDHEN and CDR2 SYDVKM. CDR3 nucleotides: TGTGCCAGCAGTTTACCGCCGGGGGGGACGGATACGCAGTATTTT. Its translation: CASSLPPGGTDTQYF.

CDR3 residues: CASTEGTTNEKLFF. Written as DNA, the CDR3 is TGTGCCAGCACCGAAGGGACAACTAATGAAAAACTGTTTTTT. The chain couples TRBV2 to TRBJ1-4; D remains ambiguous. The CDR3 is 14 residues long. Germline lookup yields CDR1 SNHLY and CDR2 FYNNEI. The V end was cut by 7 bases, the J end by 0 bases, with 9 bases between.

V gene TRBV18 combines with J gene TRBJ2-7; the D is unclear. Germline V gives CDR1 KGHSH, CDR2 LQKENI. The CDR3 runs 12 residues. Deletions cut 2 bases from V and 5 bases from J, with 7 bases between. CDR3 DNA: TGTGCCAGCTCACCAGGAAAGGACGAGCAGTACTTC. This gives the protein CASSPGKDEQYF.

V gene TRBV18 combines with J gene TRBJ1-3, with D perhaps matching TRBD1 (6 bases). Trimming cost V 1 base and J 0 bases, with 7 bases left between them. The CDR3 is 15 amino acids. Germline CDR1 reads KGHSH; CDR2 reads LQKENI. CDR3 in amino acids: CASSPLQGSGNTIYF. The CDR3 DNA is TGTGCCAGCTCACCACTACAGGGCTCTGGAAACACCATATATTTT.

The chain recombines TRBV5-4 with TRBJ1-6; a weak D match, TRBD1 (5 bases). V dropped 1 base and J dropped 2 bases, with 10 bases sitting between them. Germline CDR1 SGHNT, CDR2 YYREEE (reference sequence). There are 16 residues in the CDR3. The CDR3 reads CASSLRPTAYNSPLHF. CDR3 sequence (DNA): TGTGCCAGCAGCTTGCGGCCGACAGCCTATAATTCACCCCTCCACTTT.

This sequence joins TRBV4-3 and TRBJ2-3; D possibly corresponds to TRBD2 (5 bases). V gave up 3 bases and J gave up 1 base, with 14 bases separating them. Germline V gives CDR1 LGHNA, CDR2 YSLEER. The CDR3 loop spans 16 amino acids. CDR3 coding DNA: TGCGCCAGCAGCCAGGACTGGGGTTATGGCACAGATACGCAGTATTTT. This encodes CASSQDWGYGTDTQYF.

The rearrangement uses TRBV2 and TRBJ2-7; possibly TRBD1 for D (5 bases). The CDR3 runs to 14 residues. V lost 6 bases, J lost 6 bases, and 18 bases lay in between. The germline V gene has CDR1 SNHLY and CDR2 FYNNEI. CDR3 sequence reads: CASSRVGPLIEQYF. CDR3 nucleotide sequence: TGTGCCAGCAGCAGGGTGGGGCCCCTCATCGAGCAGTACTTC.

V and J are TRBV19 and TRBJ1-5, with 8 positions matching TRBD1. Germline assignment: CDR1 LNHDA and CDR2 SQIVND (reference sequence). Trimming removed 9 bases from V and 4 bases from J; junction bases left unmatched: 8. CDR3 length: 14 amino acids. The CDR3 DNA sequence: TGTGCCAGCCCAGGGGGCAGTCATAATCAGCCCCAGCATTTT. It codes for CASPGGSHNQPQHF.

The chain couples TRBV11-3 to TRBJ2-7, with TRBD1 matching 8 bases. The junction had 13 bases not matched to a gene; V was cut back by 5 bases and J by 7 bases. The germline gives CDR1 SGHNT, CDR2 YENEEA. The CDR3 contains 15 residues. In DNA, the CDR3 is TGTGCCAGCAGCCCCGGACAGGGAGCCGGGGTTGAGCAGTACTTC. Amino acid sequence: CASSPGQGAGVEQYF.

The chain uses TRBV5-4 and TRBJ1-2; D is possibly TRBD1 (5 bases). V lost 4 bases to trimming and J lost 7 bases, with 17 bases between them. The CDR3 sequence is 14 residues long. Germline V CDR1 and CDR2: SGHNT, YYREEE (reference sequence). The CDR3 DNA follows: TGTGCCAGCAGCCCCTCCCTGGGGGTTGGTGGCTACACCTTC. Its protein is CASSPSLGVGGYTF.

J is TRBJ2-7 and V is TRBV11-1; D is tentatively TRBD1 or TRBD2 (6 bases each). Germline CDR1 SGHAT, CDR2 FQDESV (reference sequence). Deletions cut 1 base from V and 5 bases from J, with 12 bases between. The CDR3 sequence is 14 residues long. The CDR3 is CASSLDPGANEQYF. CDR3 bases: TGTGCCAGCAGCTTAGATCCGGGGGCCAACGAGCAGTACTTC.

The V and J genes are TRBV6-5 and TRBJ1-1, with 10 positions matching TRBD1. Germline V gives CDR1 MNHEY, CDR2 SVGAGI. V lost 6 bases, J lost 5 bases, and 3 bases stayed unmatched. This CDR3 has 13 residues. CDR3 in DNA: TGTGCCAGCAGCGGGACAGGGGATACTGAAGCTTTCTTT. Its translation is CASSGTGDTEAFF.

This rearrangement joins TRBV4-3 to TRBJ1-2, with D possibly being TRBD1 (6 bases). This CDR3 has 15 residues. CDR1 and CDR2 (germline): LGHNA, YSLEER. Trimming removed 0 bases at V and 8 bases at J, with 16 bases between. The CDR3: CASSQDGQGSGGYTF. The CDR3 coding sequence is TGCGCCAGCAGCCAAGATGGGCAGGGGAGCGGGGGCTACACCTTC.

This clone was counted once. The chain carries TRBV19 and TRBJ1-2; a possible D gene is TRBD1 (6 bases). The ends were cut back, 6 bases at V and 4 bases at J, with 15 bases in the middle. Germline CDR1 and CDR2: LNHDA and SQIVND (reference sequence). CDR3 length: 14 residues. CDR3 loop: CASSTLTGLYGYTF. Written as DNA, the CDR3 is TGTGCCAGTAGCACACTGACAGGCCTCTATGGCTACACCTTC.

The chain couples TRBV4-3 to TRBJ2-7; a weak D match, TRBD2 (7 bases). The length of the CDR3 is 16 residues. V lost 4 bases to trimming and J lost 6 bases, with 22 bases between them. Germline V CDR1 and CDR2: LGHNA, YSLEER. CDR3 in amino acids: CASSPGEGHLVGEQYF. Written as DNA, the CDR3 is TGCGCCAGCAGCCCAGGGGAGGGGCACCTTGTGGGCGAGCAGTACTTC.

The chain's CDR3 is CAWTRQGAYTEAFF. CDR3 coding DNA: TGTGCCTGGACCCGACAGGGGGCTTACACTGAAGCTTTCTTT. The gene calls are TRBV30 and TRBJ1-1; TRBD1 agrees at 10 bases. The J segment lost 3 bases and the V segment lost 4 bases, leaving 5 bases of the junction unmatched. The CDR3 has 14 amino acids. CDR1 and CDR2 (germline): GTSNPN, SVGIG (reference sequence).

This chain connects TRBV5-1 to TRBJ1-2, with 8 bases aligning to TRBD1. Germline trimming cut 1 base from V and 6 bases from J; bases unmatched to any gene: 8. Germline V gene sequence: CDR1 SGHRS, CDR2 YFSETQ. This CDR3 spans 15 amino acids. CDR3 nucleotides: TGCGCCAGCAGCTTGAAAACAGGGGGGTTGAATGGCTACACCTTC. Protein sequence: CASSLKTGGLNGYTF.

As DNA, the CDR3 is TGTGCCAGTAGCGACAGCTCTGGGGCCAACGTCCTGACTTTC. It translates to CASSDSSGANVLTF. This sequence joins TRBV19 and TRBJ2-6; D may be TRBD1 (5 bases). V was trimmed by 6 bases and J by 0 bases, leaving 6 bases between them. The CDR3 runs to 14 residues. Per germline, CDR1 LNHDA and CDR2 SQIVND (reference sequence).